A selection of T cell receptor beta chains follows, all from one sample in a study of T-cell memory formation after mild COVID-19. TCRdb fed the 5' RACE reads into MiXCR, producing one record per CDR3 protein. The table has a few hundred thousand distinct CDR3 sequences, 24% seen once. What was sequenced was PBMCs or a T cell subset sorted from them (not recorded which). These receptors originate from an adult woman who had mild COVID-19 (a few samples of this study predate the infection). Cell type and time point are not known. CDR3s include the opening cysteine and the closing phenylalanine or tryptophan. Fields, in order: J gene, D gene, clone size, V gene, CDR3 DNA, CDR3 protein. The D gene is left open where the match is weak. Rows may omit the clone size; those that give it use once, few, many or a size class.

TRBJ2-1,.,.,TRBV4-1,TGCGCCAGCAGCCAGAGAATCCTTTACAATGAGCAGTTCTTC,CASSQRILYNEQFF
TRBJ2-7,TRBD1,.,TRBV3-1,TGTGCCAGCAGCCTCGCCCCTAGTGGCACAGGGGGGGAGCAGTACTTC,CASSLAPSGTGGEQYF
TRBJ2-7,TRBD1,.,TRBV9,TGTGCCAGCAGCGGTCGGGACAGTCAGCCCTACGAGCAGTACTTC,CASSGRDSQPYEQYF
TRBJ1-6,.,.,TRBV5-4,TGTGCCAGCAGCCCGGGGGGATCACCCCTCCACTTT,CASSPGGSPLHF
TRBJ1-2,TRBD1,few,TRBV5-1,TGCGCCAGCAGCTTGGAAGGACAGGGGAGTGGCTACACCTTC,CASSLEGQGSGYTF
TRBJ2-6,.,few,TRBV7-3,TGTGCCAGCAGTGGACAAGGGGCTGGGGCCAACGTCCTGACTTTC,CASSGQGAGANVLTF
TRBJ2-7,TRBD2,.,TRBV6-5,TGTGCCAGCAGTTCGTCAGCGGGAGCGGTCTACGAGCAGTACTTC,CASSSSAGAVYEQYF
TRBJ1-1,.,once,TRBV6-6,TGTGCCAGTTCGAAGGGTTTCAGGACTGAAGCTTTCTTT,CASSKGFRTEAFF
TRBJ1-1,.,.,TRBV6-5,TGTGCCAGCAGTTACAGGGATGATTATGTGCGCGGGAACATGAACACTGAAGCTTTCTTT,CASSYRDDYVRGNMNTEAFF
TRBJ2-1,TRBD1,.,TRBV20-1,TGCAGTGCTAGAGAGCCCGGGACAGGGGGCTCGAATGAGCAGTTCTTC,CSAREPGTGGSNEQFF
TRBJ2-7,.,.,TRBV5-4,TGTGCCAGCAGCTTGGAACCAGAGCGTTGGCCGAGCCACGAGCAGTACTTC,CASSLEPERWPSHEQYF
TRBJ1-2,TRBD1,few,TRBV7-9,TGTGCCAGCAGCTCCATAAGTCCCGGGACAGGGAACTATGGCTACACCTTC,CASSSISPGTGNYGYTF
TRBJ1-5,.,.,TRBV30,TGTGCCTGGAGTGGACATGGACACAGCAATCAGCCCCAGCATTTT,CAWSGHGHSNQPQHF
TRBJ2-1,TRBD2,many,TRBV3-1,TGTGCCAGCAACCCAACGGGACTAGCGGGAAATGAGCAGTTCTTC,CASNPTGLAGNEQFF
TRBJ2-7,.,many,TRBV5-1,TGCGCCAGCAGCTTGGACGGCAGGTCCTACGAGCAGTACTTC,CASSLDGRSYEQYF
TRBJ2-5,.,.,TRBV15,TGTGCCACCAGCAGAGCTCCAGGGGGAGGAGAGACCCAGTACTTC,CATSRAPGGGETQYF
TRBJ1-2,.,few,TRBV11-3,TGTGCCAGCAGCCGACAGTCCCAGGATGGCTACACCTTC,CASSRQSQDGYTF
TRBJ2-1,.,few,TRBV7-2,TGTGCCAGCAGGTTCCCCCTCTACAATGAGCAGTTCTTC,CASRFPLYNEQFF
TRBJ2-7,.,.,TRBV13,TGTGCCAGCAGCCCGCAGGTTCCAGCCTACGAGCAGTACTTC,CASSPQVPAYEQYF
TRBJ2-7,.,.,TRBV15,TGTGCCACCAGCAGAGATGGGCCTTTCTACGAGCAGTACTTC,CATSRDGPFYEQYF
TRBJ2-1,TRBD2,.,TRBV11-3,TGTGCCAGCAGCCCGCGGACTAGCGGAGCTGGGAATGAGCAGTTCTTC,CASSPRTSGAGNEQFF
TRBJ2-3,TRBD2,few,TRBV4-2,TGTGCCAGCAGCCCGAGAACTAGCGGGGGTAGCACAGATACGCAGTATTTT,CASSPRTSGGSTDTQYF
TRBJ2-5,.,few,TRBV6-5,TGTGCCAGCAGCCCCGGACCCCTCATGGAGACCCAGTACTTC,CASSPGPLMETQYF
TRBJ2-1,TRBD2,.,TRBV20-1,TGCAGTGCTAGAGTCCTCGGGGGGGGCTACAATGAGCAGTTCTTC,CSARVLGGGYNEQFF
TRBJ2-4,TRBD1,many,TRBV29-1,TGCAGCGTTGGCGGAGGACAGGGAGACATTCAGTACTTC,CSVGGGQGDIQYF
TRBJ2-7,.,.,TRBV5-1,TGCGCCAGCAGCTTGGCCTATGGGGGGCTGAGTGAGCAGTACTTC,CASSLAYGGLSEQYF
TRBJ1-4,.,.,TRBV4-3,TGCGCCAGCAGCCAGGGGACGGGGGCGCGTGAAAAACTGTTTTTT,CASSQGTGAREKLFF
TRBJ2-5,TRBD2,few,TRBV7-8,TGTGCCAGCAGCTTAGGGCTGGGACTAGCGGCGGGGGAGACCCAGTACTTC,CASSLGLGLAAGETQYF
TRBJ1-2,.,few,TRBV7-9,TGTGCCAGCAGCCCCCCCGAGGGACGTTACTCGGGAGGCTACACCTTC,CASSPPEGRYSGGYTF
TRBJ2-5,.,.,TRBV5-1,TGCGCCAGCAGCTTGGAAGGTACCCCGAGGGCCCAGTACTTC,CASSLEGTPRAQYF
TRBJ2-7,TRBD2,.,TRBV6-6,TGTGCCAGCAGTCCCCCAACTAGCGGGGAAACCCGCGAGCAGTACTTC,CASSPPTSGETREQYF
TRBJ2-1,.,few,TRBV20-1,TGCAGTGCCCCCGTCCGAGGGAGCGGCAATGAGCAGTTCTTC,CSAPVRGSGNEQFF
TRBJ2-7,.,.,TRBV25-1,TGTGCCAGCAGTGAATTTCCGGGCGGGGCCGCTTACGAGCAGTACTTC,CASSEFPGGAAYEQYF
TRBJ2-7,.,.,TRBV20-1,TGCAGTGCTAGAGATCGGCCAGCCTACGAGCAGTACTTC,CSARDRPAYEQYF
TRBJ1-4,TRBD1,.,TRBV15,TGTGCAACCAGCAGCGCCAGGGGGCCCAATGAAAAACTGTTTTTT,CATSSARGPNEKLFF
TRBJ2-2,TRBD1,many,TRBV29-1,TGCAGCGCAAGACAGGGGGCCGGGGAGCTGTTTTTT,CSARQGAGELFF
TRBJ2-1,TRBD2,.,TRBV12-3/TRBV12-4,TGTGCCAGCAGTTTATGGGGGGGTAACAATGAGCAGTTCTTC,CASSLWGGNNEQFF
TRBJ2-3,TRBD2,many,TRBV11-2,TGTGCCAGCAAGCGGGGGTTCACAGATACGCAGTATTTT,CASKRGFTDTQYF
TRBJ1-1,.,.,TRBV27,TGTGCCAGCCGGAGATTTGTACCCACAGAAACTGAAGCTTTCTTT,CASRRFVPTETEAFF
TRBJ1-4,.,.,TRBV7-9,TGTGCCAGCAGCCCAGAGTGGGGGCATAGAAAACTGTTTTTT,CASSPEWGHRKLFF
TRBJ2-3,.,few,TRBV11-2,TGTGCCAGCAGCGAGCAGGGGTATGCTAGCACAGATACGCAGTATTTT,CASSEQGYASTDTQYF
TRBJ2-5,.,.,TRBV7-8,TGTGCCAGCAGCAGACCCGGGGACCGCGCATCAGAGACCCAGTACTTC,CASSRPGDRASETQYF
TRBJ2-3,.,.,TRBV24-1,TGTGCCACCAGTGGTTCGTCCGACACAGATACGCAGTATTTT,CATSGSSDTDTQYF
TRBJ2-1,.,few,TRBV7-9,TGTGCCAGCAGCCCCAGGGGAGCGGCCAAGGGTGAGCAGTTCTTC,CASSPRGAAKGEQFF
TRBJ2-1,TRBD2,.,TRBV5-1,TGCGCCAGCAGCTTACCAGCGGGAGAGGTCCCCTACAATGAGCAGTTCTTC,CASSLPAGEVPYNEQFF
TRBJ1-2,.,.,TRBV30,TGTGCCGGGGCGGAGGGGGGCGACTATGGCTACACCTTC,CAGAEGGDYGYTF